The 4 T cell receptor beta chains below come from one sample, sequenced in a study of radiation and T cells in renal cell carcinoma. Profiling relied on immunoSEQ multiplex PCR, and the TCRdb table lists in-frame clones only, not all of them. Counted here are roughly 130,000 clones, more than 70% occurring once; the ten biggest clones make up around 13%. Time point noted: baseline pretreatment blood. Treatment denoted: 15 Gy SBRT to primary tumor, nephrectomy 4 weeks later. The material was blood, obtained from a patient whose treatment included radiotherapy and nephrectomy. Receptors were obtained from a woman between 45 and 65 years old with renal cell carcinoma.

The CDR3 DNA reads TGTGCCAGCAGCGCGGCGAGGGGGAAGGAGACCCAGTACTTC. Translation gives CASSAARGKETQYF. This chain connects TRBV5-5 to TRBJ2-5; D might be TRBD1 (6 bases). The ends were cut back, 4 bases at V and 5 bases at J, with 15 bases in the middle. The CDR3 extends over 14 amino acids. Per germline, CDR1 SGHKS and CDR2 YYEKEE (reference sequence).

The J gene is TRBJ2-3, the V gene TRBV9, with 15 bases lining up with TRBD2. Trimming took 3 bases from V and 5 from J; bases not matched to a gene: 4. CDR1 is SGDLS and CDR2 is YYNGEE in the germline V gene. This CDR3 has 16 residues. The CDR3 here is CASSAGLAGGEDTQYF. CDR3 nucleotides: TGTGCCAGCAGCGCGGGACTAGCGGGGGGCGAAGATACGCAGTATTTT.

This chain links TRBV19 with TRBJ2-5, with D perhaps TRBD2 (5 bases). The J call may be in error: the DNA end matches TRBJ2-7 better. Germline V gene data show CDR1 as LNHDA and CDR2 as SQIVND (reference sequence). This CDR3 spans 14 amino acids. This CDR3 reads CATLGREGSDEQYF. In nucleotides, the CDR3 is TGTGCCACCCTGGGCCGCGAAGGGAGCGACGAGCAGTACTTC.

The genes are TRBV19 and TRBJ2-1, with D possibly matching TRBD2 (5 bases). Germline V CDR1 and CDR2: LNHDA, SQIVND (reference sequence). CDR3 length: 19 amino acids. Trimming removed 8 bases at V and 1 base at J, with 27 bases between. The CDR3 nucleotides are TGTGCCAGTTCCTCTCTCACGGGCAGGACGGCGGGTTCCTACAATGAGCAGTTCTTC. Its protein is CASSSLTGRTAGSYNEQFF.